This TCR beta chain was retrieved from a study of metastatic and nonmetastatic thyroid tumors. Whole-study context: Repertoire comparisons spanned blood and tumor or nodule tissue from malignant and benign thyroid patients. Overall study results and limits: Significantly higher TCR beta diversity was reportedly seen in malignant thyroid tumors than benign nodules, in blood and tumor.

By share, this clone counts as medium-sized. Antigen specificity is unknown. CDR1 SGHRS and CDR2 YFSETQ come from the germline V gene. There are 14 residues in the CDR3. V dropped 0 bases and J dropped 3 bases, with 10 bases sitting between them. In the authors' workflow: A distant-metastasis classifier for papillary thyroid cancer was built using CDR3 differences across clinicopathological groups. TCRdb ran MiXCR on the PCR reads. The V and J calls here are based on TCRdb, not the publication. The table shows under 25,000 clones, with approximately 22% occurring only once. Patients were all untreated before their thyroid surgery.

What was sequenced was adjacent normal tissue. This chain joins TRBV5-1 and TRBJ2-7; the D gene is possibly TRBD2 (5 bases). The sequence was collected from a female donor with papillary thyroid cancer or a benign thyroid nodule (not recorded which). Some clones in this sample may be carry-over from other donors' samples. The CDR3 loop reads CASSLAAGFYEQYF. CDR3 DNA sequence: TGCGCCAGCAGCTTGGCTGCGGGTTTCTACGAGCAGTACTTC.